This TCR beta chain was sequenced during a study of T cells in Graves' hyperthyroidism and ophthalmopathy. Study overall: Upon initial diagnosis and before any treatment, peripheral blood was collected.

Study results and caveats: With a median lead of 6.5 months before onset, the model predicted ophthalmopathy.

The germline V gene has CDR1 SGHKS and CDR2 YYEKEE (reference sequence). CDR3 length: 11 residues. Trimming left V 1 base short and J 7 bases short, with 5 bases between. There are many counts of this clonotype. Its cognate antigen is unknown. Using RNA transcripts as the source, TCR beta CDR3 regions were amplified. The TCR CDR3 was amplified in a first-round RT-PCR using the HTBI primer set. TCRdb re-derived calls from the multiplex PCR reads in MiXCR, one entry per CDR3 protein. This sample has 300,000 to 400,000 distinct CDR3 sequences, with around 14% found just once. This receptor was obtained from a woman between 18 and 29 years old with Graves' hyperthyroidism. Sequencing input: blood. The rearrangement uses TRBV5-5 and TRBJ1-1, with D unresolved. CDR3 DNA: TGTGCCAGCAGCTTGCAAGGTGAAGCTTTCTTT. Its protein product is CASSLQGEAFF.